This T cell receptor beta chain was retrieved from a study of CD8 T cells in ankylosing spondylitis. Per the germline V gene, CDR1 is LGHDT and CDR2 is YNNKEL (reference sequence). The J segment lost 3 bases and the V segment lost 7 bases, leaving 6 bases of the junction unmatched. This CDR3 has 14 residues. This clonotype appeared a single time. No antigen is known for it. Scientists made TCR beta libraries using quantitative 5'-RACE with molecular barcodes. TCRdb reprocessed the 5' RACE reads via MiXCR and lists one record per CDR3 protein. The sample records hundreds of thousands of distinct CDR3 sequences, roughly 27% being singletons. Study observations and caveats: Disease-associated clonotypes exhibited CD8+ identity and were relatively infrequent in peripheral blood. Within matched ankylosing spondylitis synovial fluid, disease-linked clones were reportedly significantly enriched. Ankylosing spondylitis blood seemed to carry a telltale TCR beta motif made of several highly homologous variants.

The chain carries TRBV3-1 and TRBJ2-3, with 8 bases identical to TRBD2. The clonotype originates from a male donor with ankylosing spondylitis. Material: blood, either unsorted or a sorted T cell fraction (not recorded which). The CDR3 nucleotides read TGTGCCAGCAACCCGGGAGGGCCGACAGATACGCAGTATTTT. It codes for CASNPGGPTDTQYF.